Following are 28 T cell receptor beta chains from one sample sequenced in a study of T-cell reconstitution after alpha-beta-depleted transplantation in children. Unique molecular identifiers were incorporated when the TCRbeta library was constructed. Via MiXCR, TCRdb re-called the PCR reads, giving one row per CDR3 protein. Here the sample spans roughly 400,000 distinct CDR3 sequences, approximately 42% being singletons. The source was PBMCs, collected before TCRalphabeta/CD19-depleted stem cell transplant. These receptors all come from a girl aged 2 to 9 with aplastic anemia, due to receive a stem cell transplant.

The rearrangement links TRBV23-1 to TRBJ1-3; TRBD1 might be the D (5 bases). TRBV23-1 is an open reading frame whose function is uncertain. Between the trimmed V and J ends, which lost 3 bases and 1 base, there was a span of 19 bases. The CDR3 runs 18 residues. The CDR3 loop is CASSHTGVTFLSGNTIYF. CDR3 sequence (DNA): TGCGCCAGCAGTCATACAGGAGTAACATTCCTTTCTGGAAACACCATATATTTT.

This clonotype has more than one count but fewer than ten. Here the CDR3 DNA reads TGTGCCAGCTCACCCCGGAGGGCCTACGAGCAGTACTTC. This encodes CASSPRRAYEQYF. This chain links TRBV18 with TRBJ2-7; possibly TRBD2 for D (6 bases). Germline V gene lookup returns CDR1 KGHSH and CDR2 LQKENI. The V gene lost 3 bases and the J gene lost 2 bases, with 8 bases spanning the gap. The CDR3 is 13 amino acids.

This rearrangement joins TRBV20-1 to TRBJ2-7; TRBD2 matches 14 bases. CDR1 DFQATT and CDR2 SNEGSKA come from the germline V gene (reference sequence). With V trimmed by 3 bases and J by 4 bases, 5 bases remained unmatched. This CDR3 contains 15 residues. CDR3 nucleotide sequence: TGCAGTGCTAGGCCCGGGACTAGCGGGGGATACGAGCAGTACTTC. Residues: CSARPGTSGGYEQYF.

The CDR3 sequence: CASSLSTTDTQYF. The CDR3 DNA follows: TGCGCCAGCAGCTTGTCTACTACAGATACGCAGTATTTT. The chain carries TRBV5-1 and TRBJ2-3, with D unresolved. Germline assignment: CDR1 SGHRS and CDR2 YFSETQ. This CDR3 region has 13 residues. Between the trimmed V and J ends, which lost 1 base and 3 bases, there was a span of 6 bases. Full variable domain (outside the CDR3, taken from reference TRBV5-1 and TRBJ2-3): KAGVTQTPRYLIKTRGQQVTLSCSPISGHRSVSWYQQTPGQGLQFLFEYFSETQRNKGNFPGRFSGRQFSNSRSEMNVSTLELGDSALYLCASSLSTTDTQYFGPGTRLTVL.

V and J are TRBV11-2 and TRBJ2-3, with D unclear. V lost 2 bases, J lost 4 bases, and 13 bases lay in between. In germline, CDR1 is SGHAT, CDR2 FQNNGV. The CDR3 has 15 amino acids. The CDR3 DNA reads as TGTGCCAGCAGCTTACTGAGTCAGTATGCAGATACGCAGTATTTT. This translates into CASSLLSQYADTQYF.

The chain couples TRBV10-2 to TRBJ1-6; 9 positions match TRBD1. Germline-derived CDR1 and CDR2 are WSHSY and SAAADI. CDR3 length: 15 residues. Trimming cost V 8 bases and J 10 bases; bases outside gene matches: 12. The CDR3 here is CASRVGTGGDSPLHF. DNA for the CDR3: TGCGCCAGCCGCGTCGGCACAGGGGGCGACTCACCCCTCCACTTT.

This chain joins TRBV18 and TRBJ1-2, with TRBD1 as a possible D gene (6 bases). The CDR3 runs to 13 residues. V was trimmed by 1 base and J by 8 bases, leaving 11 bases between them. Per the germline V gene, CDR1 is KGHSH and CDR2 is LQKENI. The CDR3 spells CASSPLNREGYTF. The CDR3, as DNA: TGTGCCAGCTCACCACTAAACAGGGAAGGCTACACCTTC. The full variable domain, in which reference TRBV18 and TRBJ1-2 provide the parts outside the CDR3, is NAGVMQNPRHLVRRRGQEARLRCSPMKGHSHVYWYRQLPEEGLKFMVYLQKENIIDESGMPKERFSAEFPKEGPSILRIQQVVRGDSAAYFCASSPLNREGYTFGSGTRLTVV.

The chain employs TRBV4-1 and TRBJ2-5, with a weak D call TRBD2 (6 bases). Deletions cut 0 bases from V and 0 bases from J, with 8 bases between. CDR1 and CDR2 from the germline V gene are MGHRA and YSYEKL. CDR3 size: 15 residues. The CDR3 sequence is CASSQDGTHQETQYF. The CDR3 DNA sequence: TGCGCCAGCAGCCAAGACGGGACTCACCAAGAGACCCAGTACTTC.

This clonotype was counted a few times. Here the CDR3 reads CSVDWGWSSYNEQFF. The CDR3, as DNA: TGCAGCGTTGATTGGGGCTGGAGCTCCTACAATGAGCAGTTCTTC. The V and J genes are TRBV29-1 and TRBJ2-1, with D perhaps matching TRBD1 (5 bases). The CDR3 consists of 15 residues. V shed 3 bases and J shed 0 bases, with 12 bases lying between them. Germline loops: CDR1 SQVTM, CDR2 ANQGSEA.

The chain links TRBV12-3 or TRBV12-4 to TRBJ2-2; D tentatively fits TRBD1 or TRBD2 (5 bases each). The CDR3 contains 18 residues. V was shortened by 3 bases and J by 5 bases, with 22 bases between the two germline ends. The CDR3 bases are TGTGCCAGCAGTTTTGACCCCCAGGGTCGATCGGGAACCGGGGAGCTGTTTTTT. Its translation: CASSFDPQGRSGTGELFF.

This clonotype has at least ten counts. This chain links TRBV27 with TRBJ2-7, with TRBD2 matching over 13 bases. The CDR3 length is 16 residues. Looked up from germline, CDR1 is MNHEY and CDR2 is SMNVEV (reference sequence). Germline trimming cut 3 bases from V and 6 bases from J; bases unmatched to any gene: 8. CDR3: CASSLSRLAGGSEQYF. CDR3 coding DNA: TGTGCCAGCAGTTTGTCGAGACTAGCGGGAGGATCCGAGCAGTACTTC.

This clonotype showed up many times. The V gene is TRBV5-1, the J gene TRBJ2-1; no reliable D call. The CDR3 contains 13 residues. With 7 bases removed from V and 5 bases from J, the gap between germline ends came to 13 bases. Looked up from germline, CDR1 is SGHRS and CDR2 is YFSETQ. This chain's CDR3 is CASGPPVNNEQFF. Here the CDR3 DNA reads TGCGCCAGCGGGCCCCCGGTGAACAATGAGCAGTTCTTC.

The chain joins TRBV6-5 to TRBJ2-5; D tentatively fits TRBD1 or TRBD2 (5 bases each). The V end was cut by 0 bases, the J end by 5 bases, with 16 bases between. The length of the CDR3 is 16 residues. Germline assignment: CDR1 MNHEY and CDR2 SVGAGI. The CDR3: CASSYSRAGSKETQYF. Written as DNA, the CDR3 is TGTGCCAGCAGTTACTCTCGGGCAGGGAGTAAGGAGACCCAGTACTTC.

The chain links TRBV7-8 to TRBJ2-7, with D maybe TRBD1 (5 bases). The CDR3 has 15 amino acids. Germline loops: CDR1 SGHVS, CDR2 FQNEAQ. Trimming stripped 1 base from V and 0 bases from J, with 10 bases between. The CDR3 nucleotides are TGTGCCAGCAGCTTAGGACAGTTCCTCTCCTACGAGCAGTACTTC. Protein product: CASSLGQFLSYEQYF.

The V and J genes are TRBV5-1 and TRBJ2-1; D perhaps matches TRBD2 (6 bases). Between the trimmed V and J ends, which lost 2 bases and 6 bases, there was a span of 15 bases. CDR1 is SGHRS, CDR2 YFSETQ, per germline. This CDR3 comprises 15 residues. The CDR3 loop reads CASSFLTPGVNEQFF. CDR3 in DNA: TGCGCCAGCAGCTTCCTGACTCCGGGAGTCAATGAGCAGTTCTTC. Full variable domain (rest looked up from reference TRBV5-1 and TRBJ2-1): KAGVTQTPRYLIKTRGQQVTLSCSPISGHRSVSWYQQTPGQGLQFLFEYFSETQRNKGNFPGRFSGRQFSNSRSEMNVSTLELGDSALYLCASSFLTPGVNEQFFGPGTRLTVL.

The chain couples TRBV28 to TRBJ2-3; D not certain. This CDR3 is 14 amino acids long. CDR1 and CDR2 from the germline V gene are MDHEN and SYDVKM. V lost 6 bases and J lost 2, with 12 bases in between. DNA for the CDR3: TGTGCCAGCAGCCGGACCCTAATCACAGATACGCAGTATTTT. Its protein is CASSRTLITDTQYF.

This clonotype was observed at least ten times. This chain connects TRBV5-1 to TRBJ2-7; D call uncertain. Germline V gives CDR1 SGHRS, CDR2 YFSETQ. Deletions cut 6 bases from V and 5 bases from J, with 15 bases between. CDR3 size: 13 residues. CDR3 sequence: CASKRPPWDEQYF. CDR3 in DNA: TGCGCCAGCAAGCGACCGCCCTGGGACGAGCAGTACTTC.

This clonotype was recorded once. This rearrangement joins TRBV5-1 to TRBJ1-1; TRBD1 is a possible D gene (5 bases). V shed 3 bases and J shed 1 base, with 13 bases lying between them. The CDR3 contains 15 residues. Germline V CDR1 and CDR2: SGHRS, YFSETQ. This CDR3 is CASSWDGNKNTEAFF. CDR3 DNA: TGCGCCAGCAGCTGGGACGGCAACAAGAACACTGAAGCTTTCTTT.

The CDR3 coding sequence is TGTGCCACGCTCGTGGAGGGGGGCGGGGAGCTGTTTTTT. Its translation: CATLVEGGGELFF. V usage is TRBV28 and J usage is TRBJ2-2, with D perhaps given as TRBD1 or TRBD2 (6 bases each). Looked up from germline, CDR1 is MDHEN and CDR2 is SYDVKM. The CDR3 runs to 13 residues. Trimming removed 10 bases at V and 7 bases at J, with 16 bases between. Full variable domain (rest looked up from reference TRBV28 and TRBJ2-2): DVKVTQSSRYLVKRTGEKVFLECVQDMDHENMFWYRQDPGLGLRLIYFSYDVKMKEKGDIPEGYSVSREKKERFSLILESASTNQTSMYLCATLVEGGGELFFGEGSRLTVL.

This chain uses TRBV20-1 with TRBJ2-7, with 13 bases identical to TRBD2. J gave up 1 base and V 5 bases, and 5 bases lay outside the gene matches. Germline assignment: CDR1 DFQATT and CDR2 SNEGSKA (reference sequence). The CDR3 is 15 residues long. The DNA for the CDR3 is TGCAGTGCTTTCGGGACTAGCGGGAAGTCCTACGAGCAGTACTTC. Translation gives CSAFGTSGKSYEQYF.

The rearrangement links TRBV5-1 to TRBJ2-6; no firm D call. Germline-derived CDR1 and CDR2 are SGHRS and YFSETQ. V shed 1 base and J shed 0 bases, with 5 bases lying between them. This CDR3 region has 15 residues. The CDR3 sequence: CASSLTFSGANVLTF. For the CDR3, the DNA is TGCGCCAGCAGCTTGACGTTCTCTGGGGCCAACGTCCTGACTTTC.

This clonotype has a count of ten or more. This rearrangement joins TRBV12-3 or TRBV12-4 to TRBJ1-5; D is ambiguous. The CDR3 loop spans 14 amino acids. V gave up 4 bases and J gave up 4 bases, with 11 bases separating them. The CDR3 sequence: CASSSGYRNQPQHF. The CDR3 DNA reads as TGTGCCAGCAGTTCGGGCTACCGGAATCAGCCCCAGCATTTT.

This clonotype was seen a handful of times. The chain links TRBV20-1 to TRBJ2-3; TRBD2 matches at 12 bases. Trimming cost V 4 bases and J 4 bases; bases outside gene matches: 3. The length of the CDR3 is 14 residues. CDR1 and CDR2 from the germline V gene are DFQATT and SNEGSKA (reference sequence). The CDR3 loop reads CSANLAGGPDTQYF. CDR3 nucleotide sequence: TGCAGTGCTAACCTAGCGGGGGGGCCAGATACGCAGTATTTT.

This clonotype was picked up a small number of times. The CDR3 sequence: CASTPMGGYTDTQYF. Here the CDR3 DNA reads TGTGCCAGCACCCCCATGGGGGGCTATACAGATACGCAGTATTTT. V and J are TRBV7-9 and TRBJ2-3; the D call may be TRBD1 or TRBD2 (6 bases each). The CDR3 runs 15 residues. Trimming removed 7 bases from V and 3 bases from J, with 17 bases in between. Germline CDR1 is SEHNR and CDR2 is FQNEAQ (reference sequence).

In this sample, this clonotype turned up many times. The chain employs TRBV29-1 and TRBJ1-2; TRBD1 might be the D (5 bases). The ends were cut back, 8 bases at V and 8 bases at J, with 15 bases in the middle. CDR3 size: 11 residues. In germline, CDR1 is SQVTM, CDR2 ANQGSEA. The CDR3 bases are TGCAGCTCTCGGGGGGAAGGAGGCTACACCTTC. Residues: CSSRGEGGYTF.

This clonotype came up many times. The CDR3 here is CSARGLQWGAEKLFF. The CDR3 DNA is TGCAGTGCTAGAGGTCTACAGTGGGGTGCGGAAAAACTGTTTTTT. The chain carries TRBV20-1 and TRBJ1-4, with D unresolved. This CDR3 contains 15 residues. V dropped 1 base and J dropped 8 bases, with 17 bases sitting between them. CDR1 and CDR2 (germline): DFQATT, SNEGSKA (reference sequence).

The J gene is TRBJ2-7, the V gene TRBV11-1, with 12 nucleotides matching TRBD2. The CDR3 length is 15 residues. Per the germline V gene, CDR1 is SGHAT and CDR2 is FQDESV (reference sequence). The J segment lost 4 bases and the V segment lost 3 bases, leaving 4 bases of the junction unmatched. The CDR3 here is CASSFRLAGEYEQYF. CDR3 coding DNA: TGTGCCAGCAGCTTCAGACTAGCGGGGGAGTACGAGCAGTACTTC.

This clonotype showed up just a few times. J is TRBJ2-1 and V is TRBV2; TRBD2 matches at 11 bases. V shed 1 base and J 6 bases; nucleotides not matched to a gene: 2. In germline, CDR1 is SNHLY, CDR2 FYNNEI. CDR3 length: 15 residues. CDR3 residues: CASSEELAGVNEQFF. DNA of the CDR3: TGTGCCAGCAGTGAAGAACTAGCGGGAGTCAATGAGCAGTTCTTC.